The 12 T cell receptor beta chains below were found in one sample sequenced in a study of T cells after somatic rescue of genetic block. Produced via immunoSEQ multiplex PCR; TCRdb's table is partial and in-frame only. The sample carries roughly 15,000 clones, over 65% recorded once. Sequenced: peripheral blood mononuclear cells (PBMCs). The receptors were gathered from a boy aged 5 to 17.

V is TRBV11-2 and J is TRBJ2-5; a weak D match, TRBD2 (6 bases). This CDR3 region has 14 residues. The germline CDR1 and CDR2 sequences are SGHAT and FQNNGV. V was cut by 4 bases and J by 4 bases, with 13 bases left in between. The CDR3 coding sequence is TGTGCCAGCAGCTGGAGGCGGGGCCGAGAGACCCAGTACTTC. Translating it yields CASSWRRGRETQYF. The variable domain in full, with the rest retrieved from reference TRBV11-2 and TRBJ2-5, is EAGVAQSPRYKIIEKRQSVAFWCNPISGHATLYWYQQILGQGPKLLIQFQNNGVVDDSQLPKDRFSAERLKGVDSTLKIQPAKLEDSAVYLCASSWRRGRETQYFGPGTRLLVL.

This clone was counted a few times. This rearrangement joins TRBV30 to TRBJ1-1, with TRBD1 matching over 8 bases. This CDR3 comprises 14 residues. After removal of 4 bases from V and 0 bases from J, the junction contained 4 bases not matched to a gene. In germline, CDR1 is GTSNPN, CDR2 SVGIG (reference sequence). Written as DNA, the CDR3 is TGTGCCTGGAAGGGGACAGGCCTGAACACTGAAGCTTTCTTT. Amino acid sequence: CAWKGTGLNTEAFF.

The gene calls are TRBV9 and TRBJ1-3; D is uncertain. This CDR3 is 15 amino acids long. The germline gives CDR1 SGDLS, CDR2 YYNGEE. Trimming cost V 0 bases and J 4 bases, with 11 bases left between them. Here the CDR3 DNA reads TGTGCCAGCAGCGTAGGGCCTTCACAGGGAAACACCATATATTTT. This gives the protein CASSVGPSQGNTIYF.

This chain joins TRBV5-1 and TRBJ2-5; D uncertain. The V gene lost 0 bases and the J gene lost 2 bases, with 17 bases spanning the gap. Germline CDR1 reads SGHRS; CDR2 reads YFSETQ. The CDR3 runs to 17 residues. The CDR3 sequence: CASSLALVSSLQETQYF. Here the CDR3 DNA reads TGCGCCAGCAGCTTGGCCTTGGTTTCTTCCCTACAAGAGACCCAGTACTTC.

In DNA, the CDR3 is TGTGCCAGCAGTGCAAACAGGGGGCTTGGGGCCAACGTCCTGACTTTC. Protein sequence: CASSANRGLGANVLTF. The gene calls are TRBV28 and TRBJ2-6; TRBD1 matches 9 bases. This CDR3 is 16 amino acids long. Per the germline V gene, CDR1 is MDHEN and CDR2 is SYDVKM. V lost 5 bases to trimming and J lost 3 bases; unmatched junction nucleotides: 5.

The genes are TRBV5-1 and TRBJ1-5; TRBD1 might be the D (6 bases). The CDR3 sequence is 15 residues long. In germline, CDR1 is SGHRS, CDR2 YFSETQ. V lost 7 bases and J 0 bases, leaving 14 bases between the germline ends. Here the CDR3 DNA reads TGCGCCAGCCGGGACACGATCTCTAGCAATCAGCCCCAGCATTTT. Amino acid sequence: CASRDTISSNQPQHF. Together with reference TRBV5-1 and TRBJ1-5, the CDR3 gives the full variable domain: KAGVTQTPRYLIKTRGQQVTLSCSPISGHRSVSWYQQTPGQGLQFLFEYFSETQRNKGNFPGRFSGRQFSNSRSEMNVSTLELGDSALYLCASRDTISSNQPQHFGDGTRLSIL.

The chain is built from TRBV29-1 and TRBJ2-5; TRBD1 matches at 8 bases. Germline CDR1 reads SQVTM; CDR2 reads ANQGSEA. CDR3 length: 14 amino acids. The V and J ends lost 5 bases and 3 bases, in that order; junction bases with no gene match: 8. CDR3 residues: CSVLKTGEKETQYF. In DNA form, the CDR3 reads TGCAGCGTTCTGAAGACAGGGGAAAAAGAGACCCAGTACTTC. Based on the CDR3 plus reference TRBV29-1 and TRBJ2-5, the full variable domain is SAVISQKPSRDICQRGTSLTIQCQVDSQVTMMFWYRQQPGQSLTLIATANQGSEATYESGFVIDKFPISRPNLTFSTLTVSNMSPEDSSIYLCSVLKTGEKETQYFGPGTRLLVL.

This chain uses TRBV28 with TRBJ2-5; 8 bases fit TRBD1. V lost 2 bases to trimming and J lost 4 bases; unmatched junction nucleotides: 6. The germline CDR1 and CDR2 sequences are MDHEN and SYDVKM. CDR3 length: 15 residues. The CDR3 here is CASSLPRGHGETQYF. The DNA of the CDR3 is TGTGCCAGCAGTTTACCCAGGGGGCATGGAGAGACCCAGTACTTC.

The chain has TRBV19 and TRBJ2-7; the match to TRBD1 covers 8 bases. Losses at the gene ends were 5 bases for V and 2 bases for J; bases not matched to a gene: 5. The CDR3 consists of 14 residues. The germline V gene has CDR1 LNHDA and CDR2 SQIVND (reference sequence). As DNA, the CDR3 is TGTGCCAGTAGTCCCAGGACAGGGACCTACGAGCAGTACTTC. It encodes CASSPRTGTYEQYF.

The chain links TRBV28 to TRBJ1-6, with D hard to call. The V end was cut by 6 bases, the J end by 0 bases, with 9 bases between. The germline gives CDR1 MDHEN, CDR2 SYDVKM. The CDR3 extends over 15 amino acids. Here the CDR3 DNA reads TGTGCCAGCAGGAAATCTACCTCCTATAATTCACCCCTCCACTTT. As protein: CASRKSTSYNSPLHF.

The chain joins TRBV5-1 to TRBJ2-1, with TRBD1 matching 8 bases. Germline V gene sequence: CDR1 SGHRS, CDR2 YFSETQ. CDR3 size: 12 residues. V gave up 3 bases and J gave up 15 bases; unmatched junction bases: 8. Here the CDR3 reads CASSSGQGVVFF. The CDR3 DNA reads TGCGCCAGCAGCTCTGGACAGGGAGTGGTGTTCTTC.

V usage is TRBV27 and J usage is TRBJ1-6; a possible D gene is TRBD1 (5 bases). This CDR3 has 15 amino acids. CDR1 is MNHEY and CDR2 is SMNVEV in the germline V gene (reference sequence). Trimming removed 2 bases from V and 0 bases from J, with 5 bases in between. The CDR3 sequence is CASSLGGSYNSPLHF. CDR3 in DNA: TGTGCCAGCAGTTTAGGGGGCTCCTATAATTCACCCCTCCACTTT.